These 14 T cell receptor beta chains share one sample of origin, sequenced in a study of blood T cell repertoires in COVID-19. Method: immunoSEQ multiplex PCR; TCRdb's copy keeps in-frame clones and lacks some. The table records a few hundred thousand clones, 88% of them present only once. Source material: PBMCs or T cells enriched from blood (not recorded which). The receptors were gathered from a woman in her thirties or forties who had recovered from COVID-19.

The rearrangement uses TRBV4-3 and TRBJ2-6, with a possible D match to TRBD1 (5 bases). This CDR3 is 16 amino acids long. With 3 bases removed from V and 2 bases from J, the gap between germline ends came to 11 bases. The V gene's germline CDR1 is LGHNA and CDR2 YSLEER. DNA of the CDR3: TGCGCCAGCAGCCAGACAACAGGTACTGGGGCCAACGTCCTGACTTTC. It codes for CASSQTTGTGANVLTF.

This chain uses TRBV7-2 with TRBJ1-5, with 7 bases aligning to TRBD1. From germline, CDR1 is SGHTA and CDR2 FQGNSA. The junction had 7 bases not matched to a gene; V was cut back by 5 bases and J by 3 bases. CDR3 length: 15 residues. The chain's CDR3 is CASSKQTGNNQPQHF. The DNA for the CDR3 is TGTGCCAGCAGCAAACAGACAGGGAACAATCAGCCCCAGCATTTT.

The chain carries TRBV15 and TRBJ2-1, with TRBD1 matching over 8 bases. From germline, CDR1 is LNHNV and CDR2 YYDKDF (reference sequence). The CDR3 runs to 16 residues. The J segment lost 6 bases and the V segment lost 4 bases, leaving 11 bases of the junction unmatched. The CDR3 reads CATSIKPPDRGNEQFF. DNA of the CDR3: TGTGCCACCAGCATCAAACCCCCCGACAGGGGCAATGAGCAGTTCTTC.

This clone appeared once. The chain uses TRBV27 and TRBJ1-5, with 7 bases fitting TRBD1. The CDR3 is 15 amino acids. Trimming at V came to 5 bases and at J to 5 bases, leaving 9 bases not matched to a gene. Looked up from germline, CDR1 is MNHEY and CDR2 is SMNVEV (reference sequence). CDR3 DNA sequence: TGTGCCAGCAGTACTTACAGGGGTGGGGATCAGCCCCAGCATTTT. Its protein is CASSTYRGGDQPQHF.

The chain joins TRBV24-1 to TRBJ2-1; a weak D match, TRBD2 (5 bases). Germline V gene lookup returns CDR1 KGHDR and CDR2 SFDVKD. The CDR3 length is 17 residues. Trimming left V 3 bases short and J 2 bases short, with 16 bases between. The CDR3: CATSDPGMSGTYNEQFF. As DNA, the CDR3 is TGTGCCACCAGTGATCCCGGGATGTCCGGGACCTACAATGAGCAGTTCTTC.

V usage is TRBV18 and J usage is TRBJ2-6, with D possibly matching TRBD1 (6 bases). V lost 4 bases to trimming and J lost 0 bases, with 13 bases between them. This CDR3 has 17 residues. Germline CDR1 is KGHSH and CDR2 is LQKENI. CDR3 nucleotides: TGTGCCAGCTCACGGCAAGACAGGAGCTCTGGGGCCAACGTCCTGACTTTC. Amino acids: CASSRQDRSSGANVLTF.

This sequence joins TRBV6-6 and TRBJ1-3, with 7 bases fitting TRBD1. Per germline, CDR1 MNHNY and CDR2 SVGAGI (reference sequence). The trim removed 6 bases at V and 2 bases at J, leaving 7 bases unmatched. The CDR3 totals 15 residues. The CDR3 here is CASSLGGTAGNTIYF. The CDR3 DNA is TGTGCCAGCAGCCTAGGAGGGACAGCTGGAAACACCATATATTTT.

This chain joins TRBV10-3 and TRBJ2-7; 9 bases are shared with TRBD1. Germline V gives CDR1 ENHRY, CDR2 SYGVKD. The CDR3 runs to 15 residues. J gave up 3 bases and V 4 bases, and 7 bases lay outside the gene matches. The CDR3 DNA follows: TGTGCCATCAGTGGTGGGACAGGGAGGAACTACGAGCAGTACTTC. It encodes CAISGGTGRNYEQYF.

V usage is TRBV2 and J usage is TRBJ1-6; D is unclear. Germline-derived CDR1 and CDR2 are SNHLY and FYNNEI. Trimming took 3 bases from V and 8 from J, leaving 8 bases between them. CDR3 length: 13 residues. CDR3 region: CASSEVRDSPLHF. The CDR3, as DNA: TGTGCCAGCAGTGAGGTCCGCGATTCACCCCTCCACTTT.

V is TRBV5-6 and J is TRBJ2-3; 7 bases match TRBD2. The germline V gene has CDR1 SGHDT and CDR2 YYEEEE. The CDR3 spans 14 residues. Germline trimming cut 5 bases from V and 1 base from J; bases unmatched to any gene: 4. CDR3: CASSLAVRTDTQYF. As DNA, the CDR3 is TGTGCCAGCAGTCTAGCGGTGCGCACAGATACGCAGTATTTT.

This clone appeared a single time. The chain is built from TRBV4-3 and TRBJ2-1; tentative D call: TRBD1 (5 bases). CDR3 size: 14 residues. Germline CDR1 and CDR2: LGHNA and YSLEER. V lost 0 bases and J lost 9, with 12 bases in between. This CDR3 reads CASSQDPSGFEQFF. In DNA form, the CDR3 reads TGCGCCAGCAGCCAAGATCCCTCAGGGTTTGAGCAGTTCTTC.

V and J are TRBV14 and TRBJ1-2, with D perhaps TRBD1 (5 bases). CDR1 SGHDN and CDR2 FVKESK come from the germline V gene. This CDR3 has 13 amino acids. V lost 2 bases and J lost 3, with 7 bases in between. CDR3: CASSQQGDYGYTF. The CDR3 DNA reads TGTGCCAGCAGCCAACAGGGTGACTATGGCTACACCTTC.

CDR3 in amino acids: CASSLALSGVTEAFF. The CDR3 DNA is TGCGCCAGCAGCTTGGCCCTGAGCGGTGTCACTGAAGCTTTCTTT. The genes are TRBV5-1 and TRBJ1-1; unclear D gene. The CDR3 loop spans 15 amino acids. V was trimmed by 0 bases and J by 4 bases, leaving 13 bases between them. Per the germline V gene, CDR1 is SGHRS and CDR2 is YFSETQ.

A few counts support this clone. The chain joins TRBV5-4 to TRBJ2-7, with 10 positions matching TRBD2. V dropped 4 bases and J dropped 6; count of bases not matched to a gene: 16. Germline V lookup: CDR1 SGHNT, CDR2 YYREEE (reference sequence). CDR3 length: 17 amino acids. The CDR3 reads CASSPGIVSGRKGEQYF. The CDR3 region has the DNA TGTGCCAGCAGCCCCGGGATAGTTAGCGGGAGGAAGGGCGAGCAGTACTTC.